These 21 T cell receptor beta chains share one sample of origin, sequenced in a study of beta chain features in type 1 diabetes. Isolated RNA was reverse transcribed in full, so expressed TCRB transcripts were sequenced. Measured with immunoSEQ multiplex PCR; TCRdb has only the in-frame clones, and not every one. The sample yields fewer than 150,000 clones, 6% to 7.5% seen once. The sample comprised central memory CD4+ T cells from blood. The receptors were sampled from a woman aged 25 to 45 in good health.

The V and J genes are TRBV11-2 and TRBJ1-2; D call uncertain. The CDR3 spans 13 residues. With 2 bases removed from V and 2 bases from J, the gap between germline ends came to 6 bases. Germline V gene sequence: CDR1 SGHAT, CDR2 FQNNGV. Written as DNA, the CDR3 is TGTGCCAGCAGCTTATCACAGAACTATGGCTACACCTTC. Its protein product is CASSLSQNYGYTF.

The chain employs TRBV7-9 and TRBJ2-7; 8 nucleotides match TRBD1. Germline CDR1 reads SEHNR; CDR2 reads FQNEAQ (reference sequence). The trim removed 5 bases at V and 7 bases at J, leaving 13 bases unmatched. The CDR3 has 15 amino acids. CDR3 in DNA: TGTGCCAGCAGCCCGGACAGGGCGGGCTTTGGAGAGCAGTACTTC. The encoded protein is CASSPDRAGFGEQYF.

V gene TRBV2 combines with J gene TRBJ2-3; 7 nucleotides agree with TRBD2. V shed 6 bases and J 4 bases; nucleotides not matched to a gene: 10. Germline V gene data show CDR1 as SNHLY and CDR2 as FYNNEI. The CDR3 consists of 15 residues. The CDR3: CASSKTSVAADTQYF. CDR3 in DNA: TGTGCCAGCAGCAAAACTAGCGTAGCCGCAGATACGCAGTATTTT.

J is TRBJ2-1 and V is TRBV6-6, with D maybe TRBD2 (6 bases). This CDR3 is built from 15 residues. Germline CDR1 is MNHNY and CDR2 is SVGAGI (reference sequence). The germline V and J ends were trimmed by 0 bases and 6 bases, with 12 bases remaining between them. CDR3 region: CASSYSGLAINEQFF. Written as DNA, the CDR3 is TGTGCCAGCAGTTACTCGGGGCTAGCGATCAATGAGCAGTTCTTC.

The rearrangement uses TRBV2 and TRBJ1-1, with TRBD1 as a possible D gene (5 bases). The V gene's germline CDR1 is SNHLY and CDR2 FYNNEI. The CDR3 length is 13 residues. Trimming left V 2 bases short and J 11 bases short, with 15 bases between. CDR3 protein: CASSENVVGVAFF. CDR3 nucleotides: TGTGCCAGCAGTGAAAACGTTGTAGGGGTTGCTTTCTTT.

In its sample, this clone was seen a few times. This chain links TRBV28 with TRBJ2-7; D possibly corresponds to TRBD1 (5 bases). Trimming cost V 8 bases and J 7 bases, with 18 bases left between them. The CDR3 has 13 residues. The germline gives CDR1 MDHEN, CDR2 SYDVKM. The CDR3, as DNA: TGTGCCAGCTTTGCCGGACAATCTAGGGAGCAGTACTTC. The encoded protein is CASFAGQSREQYF.

This clone showed up just a few times. This CDR3 is also generated by other DNA sequences in the sample. The V gene is TRBV25-1, the J gene TRBJ1-4, with D unresolved. CDR1 and CDR2 from the germline V gene are MGHDK and SYGVNS. Deletions cut 6 bases from V and 11 bases from J, with 19 bases between. This CDR3 comprises 14 residues. The CDR3 is CASRPIGGGGKLFF. CDR3 sequence (DNA): TGTGCCAGCAGGCCTATAGGAGGCGGCGGGAAACTGTTTTTT.

This clone was seen a handful of times. The chain combines TRBV6-5 with TRBJ2-5; 11 nucleotides align to TRBD2. The junction had 5 bases not matched to a gene; V was cut back by 4 bases and J by 4 bases. There are 15 residues in the CDR3. Germline CDR1 and CDR2: MNHEY and SVGAGI. DNA of the CDR3: TGTGCCAGCAGTTTTAGCGGGAGGGCCGGAGAGACCCAGTACTTC. Translation: CASSFSGRAGETQYF.

A few counts support this clone. This chain uses TRBV11-3 with TRBJ1-3; D not resolved. The germline V and J ends were trimmed by 4 bases and 4 bases, with 11 bases remaining between them. In germline, CDR1 is SGHNT, CDR2 YENEEA. The CDR3 length is 14 residues. The CDR3 is CASSSHREGNTIYF. CDR3 sequence (DNA): TGTGCCAGCAGCTCTCACCGGGAGGGAAACACCATATATTTT.

V is TRBV19 and J is TRBJ2-5; possibly TRBD2 for D (6 bases). The CDR3 length is 14 residues. With 3 bases removed from V and 5 bases from J, the gap between germline ends came to 13 bases. CDR1 and CDR2 from the germline V gene are LNHDA and SQIVND (reference sequence). Written as DNA, the CDR3 is TGTGCCAGTAGTATGGCCAGCGGGTTGGAGACCCAGTACTTC. Translating it yields CASSMASGLETQYF.

The J gene is TRBJ2-1, the V gene TRBV5-4; 8 bases agree with TRBD2. V shed 1 base and J 7 bases; nucleotides not matched to a gene: 7. The V gene's germline CDR1 is SGHNT and CDR2 YYREEE (reference sequence). This CDR3 spans 15 amino acids. CDR3 sequence (DNA): TGTGCCAGCAGCTTGCCGACTAGCGCTCGTAATGAGCAGTTCTTC. Amino acids: CASSLPTSARNEQFF. Supplemented by reference TRBV5-4 and TRBJ2-1, the full variable domain reads ETGVTQSPTHLIKTRGQQVTLRCSSQSGHNTVSWYQQALGQGPQFIFQYYREEENGRGNFPPRFSGLQFPNYSSELNVNALELDDSALYLCASSLPTSARNEQFFGPGTRLTVL.

This clone has a handful of counts. The chain recombines TRBV4-3 with TRBJ2-3; 12 bases align to TRBD2. The trim removed 1 base at V and 0 bases at J, leaving 14 bases unmatched. Germline V gene lookup returns CDR1 LGHNA and CDR2 YSLEER. This CDR3 region has 21 residues. For the CDR3, the DNA is TGCGCCAGCAGCCAAGCCGCAACTAGCGGGAGGAGCAAATATAGCACAGATACGCAGTATTTT. This gives the protein CASSQAATSGRSKYSTDTQYF.

The table lists this clone with a few counts. This chain uses TRBV6-6 with TRBJ1-2; D unresolved. This CDR3 is 12 amino acids long. Germline V gene lookup returns CDR1 MNHNY and CDR2 SVGAGI (reference sequence). Trimming took 0 bases from V and 14 from J, leaving 13 bases between them. The CDR3 region is CASSYSAGDGTF. The CDR3 region has the DNA TGTGCCAGCAGTTACTCGGCCGGGGATGGAACCTTC.

This chain links TRBV5-6 with TRBJ2-1; no clear D gene. The germline CDR1 and CDR2 sequences are SGHDT and YYEEEE. CDR3 length: 11 amino acids. Trimming shortened V by 4 bases and J by 7 bases, and 6 bases separated the two germline ends. The CDR3 DNA follows: TGTGCCAGCAGCCAGACTAATGAGCAGTTCTTC. Translated: CASSQTNEQFF. The full variable domain, its missing parts supplied by reference TRBV5-6 and TRBJ2-1, is DAGVTQSPTHLIKTRGQQVTLRCSPKSGHDTVSWYQQALGQGPQFIFQYYEEEERQRGNFPDRFSGHQFPNYSSELNVNALLLGDSALYLCASSQTNEQFFGPGTRLTVL.

This clone was seen a few times. The CDR3 DNA is TGTGCCAGCACCCAGGGGGCAGGGGAGGGTTATGGCTACACCTTC. Protein sequence: CASTQGAGEGYGYTF. J is TRBJ1-2 and V is TRBV7-2; TRBD1 matches 8 bases. This CDR3 has 15 amino acids. From germline, CDR1 is SGHTA and CDR2 FQGNSA. The V and J ends lost 7 bases and 5 bases, in that order; junction bases with no gene match: 12.

The CDR3 loop reads CASSTGGSGNTIYF. For the CDR3, the DNA is TGTGCCAGCAGTACAGGGGGCTCTGGAAACACCATATATTTT. The gene calls are TRBV2 and TRBJ1-3, with 8 bases identical to TRBD1. Per germline, CDR1 SNHLY and CDR2 FYNNEI. V shed 5 bases, J shed 0 bases, and the junction held 0 bases outside the gene matches. The CDR3 totals 14 residues.

The chain uses TRBV7-8 and TRBJ2-5; 11 bases are shared with TRBD2. Germline V gives CDR1 SGHVS, CDR2 FQNEAQ. With V trimmed by 1 base and J by 11 bases, 12 bases remained unmatched. The CDR3 length is 16 residues. The CDR3 DNA reads as TGTGCCAGCAGCTTAGATGGTCTAGCGGGAGGAGTTCAGCAGTACTTC. Translation gives CASSLDGLAGGVQQYF.

CDR3 protein: CASSQDSAGAGGPADTQYF. The CDR3 bases are TGCGCCAGCAGCCAAGACTCAGCGGGAGCGGGAGGGCCCGCAGATACGCAGTATTTT. The chain carries TRBV4-1 and TRBJ2-3, with 10 bases lining up with TRBD2. Germline V lookup: CDR1 MGHRA, CDR2 YSYEKL. V was pared by 0 bases and J by 4 bases, with 13 bases of the junction left unmatched. This CDR3 comprises 19 residues.

This clone has a handful of counts. In DNA form, the CDR3 reads TGCGCCAGCAGCCAGCCAACTTCCCCCGCCGGGACTAGAGGGGCCAATGAGCAGTTCTTC. The encoded protein is CASSQPTSPAGTRGANEQFF. The rearrangement links TRBV4-1 to TRBJ2-1; 8 bases map to TRBD2. This CDR3 is 20 amino acids long. The ends lost 3 bases at V and 6 bases at J; junction bases unmatched: 22. Germline assignment: CDR1 MGHRA and CDR2 YSYEKL.

The genes are TRBV5-4 and TRBJ2-5; D is unresolved. The germline CDR1 and CDR2 sequences are SGHNT and YYREEE (reference sequence). The CDR3 has 15 residues. Trimming removed 4 bases at V and 6 bases at J, with 19 bases between. CDR3 nucleotide sequence: TGTGCCAGCAGCCAATTACTTGGGCCAAGCCAGACCCAGTACTTC. Translation: CASSQLLGPSQTQYF.

The rearrangement uses TRBV6-1 and TRBJ2-1; D assignment may be TRBD1 or TRBD2 (9 bases each). CDR1 and CDR2 (germline): MNHNS, SASEGT. Between the trimmed V and J ends, which lost 2 bases and 9 bases, there was a span of 32 bases. The CDR3 contains 20 residues. The CDR3 reads CASSELGQGVVAGERSEQFF. CDR3 DNA sequence: TGTGCCAGCAGTGAATTGGGACAGGGTGTAGTAGCGGGAGAACGAAGTGAGCAGTTCTTC.